These T cell receptor beta chains were read from a single sample in a study of T cell responses to AZD1222 COVID-19 vaccine. The protocol was immunoSEQ multiplex PCR, while the TCRdb copy is restricted to in-frame clones and leaves out a portion. The data hold more than 150,000 clones, with 85% to 95% observed a single time. This sample comprised peripheral blood, obtained 28 days after the second AZD1222 dose. The receptors derive from an adult who received the AZD1222 COVID-19 vaccine. Both conserved end residues are trimmed from each CDR3. D genes are given only for firm matches. Clone size is stated in some rows and not others, as once, few, many or a class when expanded.

v_gene	d_gene	j_gene	abundance	CDR3aa
TRBV6-6	NA	TRBJ1-1	NA	ASKRRTGLDTEAF
TRBV3-1/TRBV3-2	NA	TRBJ1-1	NA	ASSPRMNTEAF
TRBV20-1	NA	TRBJ1-1	NA	SASSGVEAF
TRBV6-1	NA	TRBJ1-1	NA	ASSDQRDTEAF
TRBV19	NA	TRBJ1-5	NA	ASSSGGGGNQPQH
TRBV5-1	NA	TRBJ2-5	NA	ASSFQPERRETQY
TRBV4-3	NA	TRBJ1-2	NA	ASSQDLGGLGYT
TRBV9	TRBD2	TRBJ2-2	NA	ASSDAGEVTGELF
TRBV4-2	NA	TRBJ1-1	NA	ASSQRGGYTEAF
TRBV28	TRBD1	TRBJ2-7	NA	ASSSAGTGSYEQY
TRBV28	TRBD1	TRBJ2-3	NA	ASKDRARNTQY
TRBV5-1	NA	TRBJ1-1	NA	ASSLDSRGPEAF
TRBV4-1	TRBD1	TRBJ1-2	NA	ASSPGRDSLVSLGYT
TRBV7-9	NA	TRBJ1-1	NA	ASSLEGVGTEAF
TRBV15	TRBD2	TRBJ2-2	NA	ATSSEAGGYTGELF
TRBV5-6	NA	TRBJ1-1	NA	ASSLWTSNTEAF
TRBV6-5	TRBD1	TRBJ2-5	NA	ASSSYTGASWETQY
TRBV24-1	TRBD1	TRBJ2-1	NA	ATSNADRGNEQF
TRBV27	TRBD2	TRBJ2-1	NA	ASSLRLAGTGEQF
TRBV6-8	NA	TRBJ2-5	NA	ASSYPGTRNGETQY
TRBV6-5	NA	TRBJ1-2	NA	ASSYKGYYGYT
TRBV7-2	NA	TRBJ1-2	NA	ASSLEGTRGHGTNYGYT
TRBV19	NA	TRBJ2-3	NA	ASTPRSGSTDTQY
TRBV18	NA	TRBJ2-1	NA	ASSPRGLASYEQF
TRBV25-1	NA	TRBJ1-2	once	ASSSTRGENYGYT
TRBV4-1	NA	TRBJ2-2	NA	ASSQVDRGYGELF
TRBV3-1/TRBV3-2	NA	TRBJ1-5	NA	ASSLNPSQPQH
TRBV7-9	TRBD1	TRBJ1-1	NA	ASSSQGARTEAF
TRBV6-5	TRBD1	TRBJ2-7	once	ASRRTGISYEQY
TRBV27	NA	TRBJ1-4	NA	ATGGRMGEKLF
TRBV9	TRBD1	TRBJ2-3	NA	ASSLTGGLTDTQY
TRBV5-1	NA	TRBJ2-7	NA	ASSLAVTARIYEQY
TRBV4-1	NA	TRBJ2-7	NA	ASSQGLAYEQY
TRBV7-9	TRBD1	TRBJ2-2	few	ASTPDRVNTGELF
TRBV2	TRBD1	TRBJ2-7	NA	ASRWDRSMGQY
TRBV2	TRBD1	TRBJ1-2	NA	ASSPLRTGVGYT
TRBV7-2	NA	TRBJ1-2	NA	ASSFGEGFYRGYT
TRBV5-4	TRBD1	TRBJ2-2	NA	ASSPNRDSNTGELF
TRBV7-8	NA	TRBJ1-4	NA	ASAGRGEKLF
TRBV6-2/TRBV6-3	NA	TRBJ1-2	NA	ASSYVGQGYGYT
TRBV19	NA	TRBJ2-7	NA	ASSRAGSSYEQY
TRBV30	NA	TRBJ1-3	NA	AWSVPRRGLRGRLSGNTIY
TRBV11-3	TRBD1	TRBJ2-7	NA	ASSSRGTGGSEQY
TRBV2	NA	TRBJ1-4	once	ASEAGRGEKLF
TRBV2	TRBD1	TRBJ2-7	once	ASRRGQGNYEQY
TRBV12-5	NA	TRBJ1-2	NA	ASGLTGPPDGYT
TRBV11-2	NA	TRBJ2-5	NA	ASSPWTVQETQY
TRBV4-2	NA	TRBJ1-6	NA	ASSPRGPGADIQSPLH
TRBV2	NA	TRBJ2-7	NA	ASSYKHGY
TRBV29-1	NA	TRBJ1-1	NA	SVMDLLGNTEAF
TRBV19	NA	TRBJ1-4	NA	ATRGGREEKLF
TRBV4-3	NA	TRBJ2-1	NA	ASSQDYYSYNEQF
TRBV5-4	NA	TRBJ1-1	NA	ASSPLRGRNTEAF